This T cell receptor beta chain was sequenced for a study of CD8+CD57+ T cells in acquired aplastic anemia. CD8+CD57+ cell expansion had been shown by flow cytometry in patients chosen for sequencing. Germline assignment: CDR1 KGHDR and CDR2 SFDVKD. V lost 11 bases and J lost 1, with 17 bases in between. The CDR3 is 15 residues long. The template used for profiling TCR beta VDJ and CDR3 was genomic DNA. TCRdb re-derived calls from the reads in MiXCR, one entry per CDR3 protein. The profile shows 450,000 to 550,000 distinct CDR3 sequences, 25% to 40% of them singletons. The J gene is TRBJ2-4, the V gene TRBV24-1; D is undetermined. Sequenced sample: sorted CD4+, CD8+, or CD8+CD57+ T cells (not recorded which) from PBMCs. The sequence was obtained from a human donor with aplastic anemia. The CDR3 loop is CASSPLDRAKNIQYF. The CDR3 DNA sequence: TGTGCCAGCTCACCCCTCGATAGGGCCAAAAACATTCAGTACTTC.